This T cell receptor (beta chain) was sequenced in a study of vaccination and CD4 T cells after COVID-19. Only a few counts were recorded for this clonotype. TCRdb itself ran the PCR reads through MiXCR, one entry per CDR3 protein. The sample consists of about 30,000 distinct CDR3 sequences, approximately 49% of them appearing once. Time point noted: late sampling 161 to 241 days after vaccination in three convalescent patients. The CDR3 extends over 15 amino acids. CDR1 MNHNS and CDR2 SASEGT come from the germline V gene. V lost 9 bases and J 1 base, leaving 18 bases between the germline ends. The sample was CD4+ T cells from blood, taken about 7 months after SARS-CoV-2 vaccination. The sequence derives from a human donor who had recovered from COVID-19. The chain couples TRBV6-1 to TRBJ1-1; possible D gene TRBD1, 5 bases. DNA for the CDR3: TGTGCCAGTCAACGTGATCCGGGGGAGAACACTGAAGCTTTCTTT. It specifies CASQRDPGENTEAFF.